Presented here are 27 T cell receptor beta chains from one specimen sequenced in a study of T cell repertoires in cytomegalovirus infection. TCRdb recomputed calls from the reads with MiXCR, one row per CDR3 protein. Of some 400,000 distinct CDR3 sequences listed, approximately 32% were seen once; the top ten hold roughly an eighth. Sequenced sample: PBMCs. The receptors shown here come from a human donor in good health (CMV status not recorded). Some clones in this sample may be carry-over from other donors' samples.

This clonotype appeared many times. The chain carries TRBV27 and TRBJ1-2; D might be TRBD1 (5 bases). The length of the CDR3 is 13 residues. V lost 6 bases and J lost 1, with 9 bases in between. Germline CDR1 and CDR2: MNHEY and SMNVEV (reference sequence). The DNA for the CDR3 is TGTGCCAGCAGCCCCCAGGGTAACTATGGCTACACCTTC. Protein: CASSPQGNYGYTF.

This clonotype was found a few times. The V and J genes are TRBV11-2 and TRBJ2-5; weak D call: TRBD1 (5 bases). CDR3 length equals 16 residues. V lost 5 bases to trimming and J lost 2 bases, with 18 bases between them. Germline CDR1 is SGHAT and CDR2 is FQNNGV. CDR3 in DNA: TGTGCCAGCAGCGCCGGGTTTAGTAGACAGCAAGAGACCCAGTACTTC. It translates to CASSAGFSRQQETQYF. Filled out from reference TRBV11-2 and TRBJ2-5, the complete variable domain reads EAGVAQSPRYKIIEKRQSVAFWCNPISGHATLYWYQQILGQGPKLLIQFQNNGVVDDSQLPKDRFSAERLKGVDSTLKIQPAKLEDSAVYLCASSAGFSRQQETQYFGPGTRLLVL.

About this clonotype: Given a much more abundant clone one base away, this may be a read error. The CDR3 end shows no conserved phenylalanine or tryptophan, and so a read error is likely. The chain joins TRBV7-2 to TRBJ2-7; the D is unclear. Per the germline V gene, CDR1 is SGHTA and CDR2 is FQGNSA. There are 16 residues in the CDR3. Trimming stripped 1 base from V and 0 bases from J, with 13 bases between. In DNA, the CDR3 is TGTGCCAGCAGCTTAGTCTCGGCTACCCCCTCCTACGAGCAGTACTTA. This codes for CASSLVSATPSYEQYL.

The chain is built from TRBV12-3 or TRBV12-4 and TRBJ1-5, with D perhaps matching TRBD1 (5 bases). The CDR3 has 17 amino acids. The V end was cut by 3 bases, the J end by 3 bases, with 18 bases between. CDR3 sequence: CASSFSAGINYNQPQHF. CDR3 nucleotide sequence: TGTGCCAGCAGTTTTTCGGCAGGGATCAACTACAATCAGCCCCAGCATTTT.

This clonotype was detected a few times. The chain has TRBV19 and TRBJ2-2; TRBD1 matches at 9 bases. V gave up 6 bases and J gave up 4 bases; unmatched junction bases: 12. CDR3 length equals 17 residues. Germline V gene sequence: CDR1 LNHDA, CDR2 SQIVND (reference sequence). CDR3 coding DNA: TGTGCCAGTAGAAGGATAGGGACAGGGTCGGGCACCGGGGAGCTGTTTTTT. It yields the protein CASRRIGTGSGTGELFF.

This rearrangement joins TRBV12-3 or TRBV12-4 to TRBJ1-6, with 8 positions matching TRBD1. The CDR3 is made up of 16 amino acids. After removal of 1 base from V and 6 bases from J, the junction contained 5 bases not matched to a gene. CDR3 coding DNA: TGTGCCAGCAGTTTAGGCAGGGGGCGAACTAATTCACCCCTCCACTTT. Translating gives CASSLGRGRTNSPLHF.

This clonotype was seen at least ten times. V is TRBV7-6 and J is TRBJ2-7; the D call may be TRBD1 or TRBD2 (5 bases each). Trimming removed 5 bases from V and 6 bases from J, with 14 bases in between. The CDR3 sequence is 13 residues long. Germline V gene sequence: CDR1 SGHVS, CDR2 FNYEAQ. The CDR3 DNA sequence: TGTGCCAGCAGCCCAGGGTCTCGGGGCGAGCAGTACTTC. Its translation: CASSPGSRGEQYF. The full variable domain, with the rest looked up from reference TRBV7-6 and TRBJ2-7, is GAGVSQSPRYKVTKRGQDVALRCDPISGHVSLYWYRQALGQGPEFLTYFNYEAQQDKSGLPNDRFSAERPEGSISTLTIQRTEQRDSAMYRCASSPGSRGEQYFGPGTRLTVT.

This clonotype was counted a few times. The chain has TRBV11-2 and TRBJ1-6, with TRBD1 matching over 7 bases. The CDR3 length is 14 residues. The V and J ends lost 4 bases and 5 bases, in that order; junction bases with no gene match: 2. Germline CDR1 is SGHAT and CDR2 is FQNNGV. The CDR3 DNA reads as TGTGCCAGCAGCTCGGGACAGAATAATTCACCCCTCCACTTT. Its protein is CASSSGQNNSPLHF.

J is TRBJ2-5 and V is TRBV15; 9 bases map to TRBD2. This CDR3 comprises 16 residues. Germline CDR1 LNHNV, CDR2 YYDKDF (reference sequence). The V and J ends lost 1 base and 1 base, in that order; junction bases with no gene match: 4. The CDR3 coding sequence is TGTGCCACCAGCAGAGTGCTAGCGGGGATCCAAGAGACCCAGTACTTC. This codes for CATSRVLAGIQETQYF.

A remark on this clonotype: A much larger clone differs by one base, so this may be a read error. No conserved phenylalanine or tryptophan is present at the end of the CDR3, so a read error is the likely explanation. The CDR3 reads CASSSYSGGLYNEQFS. DNA of the CDR3: TGTGCCAGCAGCTCGTACTCGGGGGGGCTCTACAATGAGCAGTTCTCC. The V call is TRBV7-2, the J call TRBJ2-1, with TRBD2 matching 8 bases. V trimming: 4 bases; J trimming: 3 bases; junction bases outside the gene matches: 8. CDR3 length: 16 residues. Germline V gene data show CDR1 as SGHTA and CDR2 as FQGNSA.

The table lists this clonotype with a few counts. CDR3 nucleotides: TGTGCCAGCAGCTCGACTAGCACAGATACGCAGTATTTT. Its protein product is CASSSTSTDTQYF. The V call is TRBV6-4, the J call TRBJ2-3; D is uncertain. This CDR3 spans 13 amino acids. V shed 6 bases and J shed 0 bases, with 7 bases lying between them. Germline lookup yields CDR1 MRHNA and CDR2 SNTAGT.

This clonotype was observed a few times. The chain uses TRBV5-1 and TRBJ2-7; the D call may be TRBD1 or TRBD2 (6 bases each). V shed 5 bases and J shed 2 bases, with 11 bases lying between them. This CDR3 has 13 residues. Germline V gene sequence: CDR1 SGHRS, CDR2 YFSETQ. The DNA of the CDR3 is TGCGCCAGCAGTGGGGGGCTGGCCTACGAGCAGTACTTC. This gives the protein CASSGGLAYEQYF.

This clonotype was seen ten or more times. The J gene is TRBJ2-3, the V gene TRBV6-1; maybe TRBD2 (6 bases). In germline, CDR1 is MNHNS, CDR2 SASEGT. Trimming pared 7 bases from V and 2 bases from J, leaving 13 bases between. The length of the CDR3 is 14 residues. The CDR3 loop reads CASIEGGFTDTQYF. The CDR3 DNA sequence: TGTGCCAGCATCGAGGGAGGCTTCACAGATACGCAGTATTTT.

This clonotype was counted a few times. The rearrangement uses TRBV9 and TRBJ1-1, with 10 bases identical to TRBD1. In germline, CDR1 is SGDLS, CDR2 YYNGEE. The CDR3 loop spans 17 amino acids. With V trimmed by 0 bases and J by 4 bases, 9 bases remained unmatched. The CDR3 sequence is CASSVGGGQGRGTEAFF. CDR3 bases: TGTGCCAGCAGCGTAGGGGGGGGACAGGGGCGAGGCACTGAAGCTTTCTTT.

The chain combines TRBV6-5 with TRBJ2-2; D call uncertain. This CDR3 contains 13 residues. The ends were cut back, 4 bases at V and 3 bases at J, with 6 bases in the middle. Germline CDR1 MNHEY, CDR2 SVGAGI. Here the CDR3 reads CASSFGYTGELFF. The CDR3 DNA reads as TGTGCCAGCAGTTTTGGTTACACCGGGGAGCTGTTTTTT.

V and J are TRBV7-6 and TRBJ2-5, with TRBD2 identical over 9 bases. Germline lookup yields CDR1 SGHVS and CDR2 FNYEAQ. CDR3 size: 16 residues. V trimming: 5 bases; J trimming: 9 bases; junction bases outside the gene matches: 16. The CDR3 here is CASSHSRLAGLGAQYF. CDR3 sequence (DNA): TGTGCCAGCAGCCATTCCCGGCTAGCGGGGCTCGGGGCCCAGTACTTC.

This chain uses TRBV24-1 with TRBJ2-2; tentative D call: TRBD1 (6 bases). V was trimmed by 5 bases and J by 1 base, leaving 16 bases between them. Germline V lookup: CDR1 KGHDR, CDR2 SFDVKD. The CDR3 contains 17 residues. CDR3 nucleotides: TGTGCCACCAGTGCCCCCCCGACAGGATTGAACACCGGGGAGCTGTTTTTT. Translating it yields CATSAPPTGLNTGELFF.

In this sample, this clonotype turned up a few times. The chain joins TRBV4-1 to TRBJ2-7; D remains unclear. The ends were cut back, 3 bases at V and 3 bases at J, with 9 bases in the middle. Germline V gene data show CDR1 as MGHRA and CDR2 as YSYEKL. The CDR3 is made up of 13 amino acids. The CDR3 sequence: CASSHKDFYEQYF. CDR3 nucleotides: TGCGCCAGCAGCCACAAAGATTTCTACGAGCAGTACTTC.

This sequence joins TRBV7-9 and TRBJ2-7; 8 bases fit TRBD1. The CDR3 is made up of 13 amino acids. Germline CDR1 is SEHNR and CDR2 is FQNEAQ (reference sequence). J gave up 5 bases and V 6 bases, and 6 bases lay outside the gene matches. The CDR3 sequence: CASRTGVLDEQYF. The CDR3 DNA reads as TGTGCCAGCAGGACAGGGGTACTAGACGAGCAGTACTTC.

Concerning this clonotype: At one end, the junction sequence differs from germline, possibly due to a read error. The V call is TRBV7-7, the J call TRBJ2-1, with TRBD2 matching over 11 bases. The CDR3 has 17 amino acids. Germline CDR1 and CDR2: SSHAT and FNYEAQ (reference sequence). In DNA form, the CDR3 reads TGTGCCAGAAGCTTAGGAGTTGGTAGCGGGGGGGCTATTGAGCAGTTCTTC. Translating it yields CARSLGVGSGGAIEQFF.

The chain combines TRBV7-3 with TRBJ1-1; 11 bases map to TRBD1. Germline trimming cut 5 bases from V and 6 bases from J; bases unmatched to any gene: 14. The CDR3 spans 17 residues. Per the germline V gene, CDR1 is SGHTA and CDR2 is FQGTGA. The CDR3: CASSPGGTGGRYSEAFF. Written as DNA, the CDR3 is TGTGCCAGCAGCCCAGGAGGGACAGGGGGACGGTATTCTGAAGCTTTCTTT.

This clonotype was counted at least ten times. The chain couples TRBV7-2 to TRBJ2-3; D gene unclear. The V end was cut by 5 bases, the J end by 2 bases, with 14 bases between. This CDR3 is 15 amino acids long. Germline values: CDR1 SGHTA, CDR2 FQGNSA. The CDR3 nucleotides are TGTGCCAGCAGCCCTGACGGGCTTTTCACAGATACGCAGTATTTT. This sequence encodes CASSPDGLFTDTQYF.

About this clonotype: One end of the junction does not line up with germline, which may come from a read error. This chain joins TRBV20-1 and TRBJ2-1; D ambiguous. Germline values: CDR1 DFQATT, CDR2 SNEGSKA (reference sequence). This CDR3 comprises 12 residues. CDR3 DNA sequence: TGCAGTGCTAGAGACCTGTACAGTGAGCAGTTCTTC. It specifies CSARDLYSEQFF.

The chain joins TRBV7-2 to TRBJ1-5, with TRBD1 matching over 12 bases. Trimming took 5 bases from V and 5 from J; bases not matched to a gene: 7. This CDR3 comprises 16 residues. Germline loops: CDR1 SGHTA, CDR2 FQGNSA. The CDR3 loop is CASSEGTGGDYQPQHF. CDR3 in DNA: TGTGCCAGCAGCGAAGGGACAGGGGGCGACTATCAGCCCCAGCATTTT.

This clonotype was counted only a few times. The chain has TRBV11-2 and TRBJ1-6; a weak D match, TRBD1 (5 bases). Germline V lookup: CDR1 SGHAT, CDR2 FQNNGV. V gave up 3 bases and J gave up 4 bases, with 13 bases separating them. CDR3 length: 16 amino acids. The CDR3 DNA reads as TGTGCCAGCAGCTTGGGACGGAAAACTTATAATTCACCCCTCCACTTT. As protein: CASSLGRKTYNSPLHF.

This clonotype was counted a few times. This chain uses TRBV6-1 with TRBJ2-7, with D unclear. V lost 6 bases, J lost 2 bases, and 8 bases lay in between. The germline V gene encodes CDR1 MNHNS and CDR2 SASEGT. The CDR3 contains 12 residues. Here the CDR3 DNA reads TGTGCCAGCAGCAGGAGTGCCTACGAGCAGTACTTC. Amino acids: CASSRSAYEQYF.

This chain joins TRBV19 and TRBJ2-5, with a tentative D call TRBD1 (5 bases). The germline gives CDR1 LNHDA, CDR2 SQIVND (reference sequence). The CDR3 spans 13 residues. Trimming removed 4 bases from V and 1 base from J, with 7 bases in between. The CDR3 protein is CASSNTGQETQYF. The DNA for the CDR3 is TGTGCCAGTAGTAACACAGGCCAAGAGACCCAGTACTTC.